These 10 T cell receptor beta chains share one sample of origin, sequenced in a study of beta chain features in type 1 diabetes. Regarding the study as a whole: Type 1 diabetes patients had moderately but significantly shorter TCRB CDR3s in all four CD4+ subsets.

Their recognized antigens are unknown. As every portion of the isolated RNA was reverse transcribed, the sequencing read expressed TCRB transcripts. Sequenced by immunoSEQ multiplex PCR; TCRdb stores in-frame clones only, minus some. Among 150,000 to 200,000 clones, roughly 60% were seen once, and the ten largest hold 0.08% to 0.1%. Specimen: naive CD4+ T cells from blood. These receptor sequences come from a man aged 30-40 years with type 1 diabetes.

The rearrangement joins TRBV10-3 to TRBJ2-3, with D perhaps matching TRBD2 (5 bases). This CDR3 contains 15 residues. Trimming removed 3 bases from V and 2 bases from J, with 12 bases in between. Germline CDR1 and CDR2: ENHRY and SYGVKD. The CDR3 sequence: CAISDWRALTDTQYF. The CDR3 bases are TGTGCCATCAGTGACTGGCGGGCCCTCACAGATACGCAGTATTTT.

The V and J genes are TRBV6-4 and TRBJ1-6, with D tentatively TRBD1 (5 bases). Germline assignment: CDR1 MRHNA and CDR2 SNTAGT. The CDR3 is 12 amino acids. V lost 2 bases to trimming and J lost 12 bases, with 8 bases between them. CDR3 DNA: TGTGCCAGCAGTGACGGGACCAAACCCCTCCACTTT. It specifies CASSDGTKPLHF.

V and J are TRBV4-3 and TRBJ2-3; TRBD1 is a possible D gene (5 bases). This CDR3 contains 15 residues. The germline V gene encodes CDR1 LGHNA and CDR2 YSLEER. V lost 3 bases, J lost 0 bases, and 10 bases lay in between. The CDR3, as DNA: TGCGCCAGCAGCCAGTCAAGGGGTAGCACAGATACGCAGTATTTT. Translated: CASSQSRGSTDTQYF.

This clone came up once. The CDR3 loop reads CASSLLQRPRGYTF. As DNA, the CDR3 is TGTGCCAGCAGTTTACTTCAGCGCCCGAGGGGCTACACCTTC. J is TRBJ1-2 and V is TRBV28; no reliable D call. Trimming cost V 2 bases and J 8 bases, with 15 bases left between them. CDR1 is MDHEN, CDR2 SYDVKM, per germline. The CDR3 totals 14 residues.

This clone was observed once. This sequence joins TRBV9 and TRBJ2-7; 7 bases line up with TRBD1. The CDR3 is 15 residues long. Germline trimming cut 0 bases from V and 0 bases from J; bases unmatched to any gene: 3. The germline gives CDR1 SGDLS, CDR2 YYNGEE. This CDR3 reads CASSVAGTASYEQYF. CDR3 DNA: TGTGCCAGCAGCGTAGCTGGGACAGCCTCCTACGAGCAGTACTTC.

This clone was found a few times. This rearrangement joins TRBV20-1 to TRBJ2-7, with unresolved D. This CDR3 contains 11 residues. The V end was cut by 1 base, the J end by 4 bases, with 5 bases between. Germline assignment: CDR1 DFQATT and CDR2 SNEGSKA (reference sequence). The CDR3, as DNA: TGCAGTGCTAGAGCCCAATACGAGCAGTACTTC. Amino acids: CSARAQYEQYF.

This chain connects TRBV4-1 to TRBJ2-1; the D is unclear. This CDR3 has 14 residues. The germline V and J ends were trimmed by 0 bases and 7 bases, with 10 bases remaining between them. Germline CDR1 and CDR2: MGHRA and YSYEKL. CDR3 sequence (DNA): TGCGCCAGCAGCCAAGACACGGACCTAAATGAGCAGTTCTTC. It specifies CASSQDTDLNEQFF.

The rearrangement links TRBV2 to TRBJ2-4, with D possibly matching TRBD1 (5 bases). V lost 7 bases and J 6 bases, leaving 13 bases between the germline ends. The CDR3 runs to 13 residues. The germline gives CDR1 SNHLY, CDR2 FYNNEI. The chain's CDR3 is CASTQGTPNIQYF. The CDR3 nucleotides are TGTGCCAGCACGCAGGGAACCCCAAACATTCAGTACTTC.

About this clone: The same CDR3 can be traced to other DNA sequences in this sample. V is TRBV29-1 and J is TRBJ2-5, with 7 bases matching TRBD1. The CDR3 is 12 residues long. V lost 6 bases and J lost 1; bases outside the gene matches: 2. The V gene's germline CDR1 is SQVTM and CDR2 ANQGSEA. The CDR3 protein is CSVGQIQETQYF. DNA of the CDR3: TGCAGCGTGGGACAGATCCAAGAGACCCAGTACTTC.

This chain links TRBV29-1 with TRBJ2-6, with unresolved D. This CDR3 is 16 amino acids long. Trimming took 0 bases from V and 2 from J, leaving 11 bases between them. Germline V gene lookup returns CDR1 SQVTM and CDR2 ANQGSEA. The CDR3 here is CSVEDGWYTGANVLTF. For the CDR3, the DNA is TGCAGCGTTGAAGATGGTTGGTATACTGGGGCCAACGTCCTGACTTTC. Drawing the rest from reference TRBV29-1 and TRBJ2-6, the complete variable domain is SAVISQKPSRDICQRGTSLTIQCQVDSQVTMMFWYRQQPGQSLTLIATANQGSEATYESGFVIDKFPISRPNLTFSTLTVSNMSPEDSSIYLCSVEDGWYTGANVLTFGAGSRLTVL.